Sequencing of this T cell receptor beta chain was carried out in a study of T cells expressing NK-cell markers. TCR beta libraries carry UMIs added by 5'RACE template switching. TCRdb reprocessed the 5' RACE reads, keeping one entry per CDR3 protein, no DNA. This listing includes hundreds of thousands of distinct CDR3 sequences. The germline gives CDR1 SEHNR, CDR2 FQNEAQ (reference sequence). The length of the CDR3 is 12 residues. Overall study findings and caveats: Dominant NKG2C+ clonotypes made up about 1.0-7.0% of CD8+ T cells in roughly 6 donors. Similarly, these clonotypes led the CD3+CD56-NKG2C+ fraction as well in a handful of donors. It remained uncertain whether the expanded NKG2C+ T cell clones were specific for HCMV antigens.

With regard to this clonotype: Its target is not known.

V usage is TRBV7-9 and J usage is TRBJ1-2. This receptor was identified in a man aged 18 to 70 in good health. Sequences were obtained from blood T cells: a sorted CD56 or NKG2C T cell subset, CD4+ or CD8+ T cells, or bulk PBMC T cells (not recorded which). The CDR3 is CASSSSFYGYTF.